The 5 T cell receptor beta chains presented below share a single source sample, sequenced in a study of naive and memory T cell subsets. Reverse transcription of blood and skin TCR RNA was primed at alpha and beta constant regions. TCRdb independently ran MiXCR on the 5' RACE reads; one entry per CDR3 protein. The table lists just over 25,000 distinct CDR3 sequences, around 25% of them singletons, with approximately 1.7% in the top ten. Whole-blood samples were 2 to 3 ml of peripheral blood from healthy adult volunteers. The receptors stem from a female donor in good health.

This clonotype was recorded many times. The rearrangement joins TRBV12-3 or TRBV12-4 to TRBJ1-3; D possibly corresponds to TRBD1 (6 bases). This CDR3 has 14 amino acids. The V gene lost 8 bases and the J gene lost 0 bases, with 11 bases spanning the gap. CDR3 region: CASWGLSSGNTIYF. The CDR3 DNA reads TGTGCCAGCTGGGGGCTCAGCTCTGGAAACACCATATATTTT.

The chain has TRBV5-1 and TRBJ2-1; 13 bases map to TRBD2. This CDR3 has 15 residues. Germline V lookup: CDR1 SGHRS, CDR2 YFSETQ. After removal of 6 bases from V and 1 base from J, the junction contained 1 base not matched to a gene. CDR3 sequence: CASMTSGGSYNEQFF. The CDR3 DNA is TGCGCCAGCATGACTAGCGGGGGGTCCTACAATGAGCAGTTCTTC.

Judged by abundance, this clonotype is medium-sized. The chain recombines TRBV30 with TRBJ1-5; D gene ambiguous. Trimming removed 2 bases from V and 4 bases from J, with 12 bases in between. This CDR3 is built from 14 residues. CDR1 is GTSNPN, CDR2 SVGIG, per germline (reference sequence). CDR3: CAWSLDPGNQPQHF. CDR3 DNA: TGTGCCTGGAGTCTCGACCCTGGAAATCAGCCCCAGCATTTT.

In its sample, this clonotype is medium-sized. V usage is TRBV30 and J usage is TRBJ1-1; 7 bases map to TRBD1. V lost 8 bases and J lost 1; bases outside the gene matches: 7. The CDR3 extends over 13 amino acids. Germline assignment: CDR1 GTSNPN and CDR2 SVGIG (reference sequence). The CDR3 bases are TGTGCCAAACAGGGACAGACGAACACTGAAGCTTTCTTT. Encoded protein: CAKQGQTNTEAFF. The complete variable domain, with remaining parts taken from reference TRBV30 and TRBJ1-1, reads SQTIHQWPATLVQPVGSPLSLECTVEGTSNPNLYWYRQAAGRGLQLLFYSVGIGQISSEVPQNLSASRPQDRQFILSSKKLLLSDSGFYLCAKQGQTNTEAFFGQGTRLTVV.

The rearrangement links TRBV10-3 to TRBJ1-1; 8 bases are a match to TRBD1. The V gene's germline CDR1 is ENHRY and CDR2 SYGVKD. The CDR3 has 13 residues. With V trimmed by 6 bases and J by 1 base, 1 base remained unmatched. The CDR3 coding sequence is TGTGCCATCAGAGGGACAGGGAACACTGAAGCTTTCTTT. This sequence encodes CAIRGTGNTEAFF.